The 12 T cell receptor beta chains listed next were all sequenced from one sample in a study of blood T cell repertoires in COVID-19. Produced via immunoSEQ multiplex PCR; TCRdb's table is partial and in-frame only. The sample lists about 59,000 clones; 65% to 85% were seen once. The specimen was peripheral blood. These receptors all come from a man in his sixties with acute or convalescent COVID-19.

V and J are TRBV11-2 and TRBJ1-6, with 7 bases lining up with TRBD1. The CDR3 loop spans 15 amino acids. The V segment lost 1 base and the J segment 7 bases; nucleotides outside the gene matches: 4. Per the germline V gene, CDR1 is SGHAT and CDR2 is FQNNGV. The chain's CDR3 is CASSLGQGSNSPLHF. As DNA, the CDR3 is TGTGCCAGCAGCTTAGGACAGGGAAGCAATTCACCCCTCCACTTT.

Comments on this clone: Compared with germline, one end of the junction differs, possibly owing to a read error. V is TRBV6-1 and J is TRBJ1-3, with a tentative D call TRBD1 (5 bases). This CDR3 region has 14 residues. Germline values: CDR1 MNHNS, CDR2 SASEGT. The CDR3 protein is CASSERGSGNTIYF. CDR3 nucleotide sequence: TGTGCCAGCAGTGAAAGGGGATCTGGGAACACCATATATTTT.

The chain recombines TRBV24-1 with TRBJ1-5; weak D call: TRBD1 (6 bases). Germline V gene data show CDR1 as KGHDR and CDR2 as SFDVKD. The CDR3 extends over 17 amino acids. Trimming took off 3 bases at V and 2 bases at J, with 16 bases between the two ends. The CDR3 here is CATSDGGGQRGNQPQHF. The CDR3 DNA reads TGTGCCACCAGTGATGGAGGAGGACAGAGGGGCAATCAGCCCCAGCATTTT.

The gene calls are TRBV24-1 and TRBJ1-2; 7 bases are shared with TRBD1. The CDR3 runs 13 residues. V lost 8 bases and J lost 7; bases outside the gene matches: 9. CDR1 and CDR2 (germline): KGHDR, SFDVKD. CDR3 protein: CATNRDSLSGYTF. The CDR3 nucleotides are TGTGCCACCAACCGGGACAGTCTGAGTGGCTACACCTTC.

The chain employs TRBV18 and TRBJ1-1; maybe TRBD1 (5 bases). Per the germline V gene, CDR1 is KGHSH and CDR2 is LQKENI. V was trimmed by 3 bases and J by 7 bases, leaving 12 bases between them. This CDR3 is built from 13 residues. The CDR3 loop is CASSPFDSGEAFF. The CDR3 DNA reads TGTGCCAGCTCACCTTTTGACAGTGGTGAAGCTTTCTTT.

J is TRBJ1-1 and V is TRBV12-3 or TRBV12-4; a weak D match, TRBD1 (6 bases). V was cut by 2 bases and J by 8 bases, with 9 bases left in between. The CDR3 length is 12 residues. The CDR3 loop is CASSLMGAEAFF. CDR3 DNA: TGTGCCAGCAGTTTAATGGGGGCCGAAGCTTTCTTT.

This clone was observed a handful of times. The chain links TRBV9 to TRBJ1-6; the match to TRBD1 covers 8 bases. The CDR3 spans 14 residues. Germline V gene sequence: CDR1 SGDLS, CDR2 YYNGEE. V gave up 2 bases and J gave up 9 bases; unmatched junction bases: 4. CDR3 sequence reads: CASSVGQGASPLHF. In DNA, the CDR3 is TGTGCCAGCAGCGTCGGGCAGGGGGCTTCACCCCTCCACTTT.

The J gene is TRBJ2-2, the V gene TRBV5-1, with 7 bases matching TRBD1. V dropped 3 bases and J dropped 7; count of bases not matched to a gene: 9. The germline V gene has CDR1 SGHRS and CDR2 YFSETQ. The CDR3 spans 15 residues. As DNA, the CDR3 is TGCGCCAGCAGCTCCATCGACAGGGATCACGGGGAGCTGTTTTTT. Encoded protein: CASSSIDRDHGELFF.

The CDR3 is CATSRKEIINYGYTF. CDR3 nucleotide sequence: TGTGCCACCAGCAGAAAAGAGATCATCAACTATGGCTACACCTTC. This chain links TRBV15 with TRBJ1-2; D gene uncertain. V gave up 2 bases and J gave up 2 bases, with 12 bases separating them. The V gene's germline CDR1 is LNHNV and CDR2 YYDKDF (reference sequence). The CDR3 contains 15 residues.

The J gene is TRBJ1-2, the V gene TRBV19; tentative D call: TRBD1 (6 bases). Trimming shortened V by 10 bases and J by 4 bases, and 19 bases separated the two germline ends. CDR1 LNHDA and CDR2 SQIVND come from the germline V gene (reference sequence). There are 14 residues in the CDR3. CDR3 DNA: TGTGCCACTTCCACCACAGGGCCCCCCTATGGCTACACCTTC. This gives the protein CATSTTGPPYGYTF.

In this sample, this clone turned up once. The chain uses TRBV6-5 and TRBJ1-1, with 7 bases that match TRBD1. Germline V lookup: CDR1 MNHEY, CDR2 SVGAGI. Trimming took 0 bases from V and 0 from J; bases not matched to a gene: 4. The CDR3 extends over 16 amino acids. CDR3 protein: CASSYSRDSLNTEAFF. The CDR3 nucleotides are TGTGCCAGCAGTTACTCGCGGGACAGCTTGAACACTGAAGCTTTCTTT.

For this clone: The sample contains more than one DNA sequence encoding this CDR3. The DNA of the CDR3 is TGTGCCAGCAGCTTATCGGGAGGCTACACCTTC. Translating it yields CASSLSGGYTF. The V call is TRBV7-9, the J call TRBJ1-2; no clear D. The V end lost 2 bases, the J end lost 8 bases, and 6 bases lay between the germline ends. The CDR3 is made up of 11 amino acids. Germline V gives CDR1 SEHNR, CDR2 FQNEAQ (reference sequence).